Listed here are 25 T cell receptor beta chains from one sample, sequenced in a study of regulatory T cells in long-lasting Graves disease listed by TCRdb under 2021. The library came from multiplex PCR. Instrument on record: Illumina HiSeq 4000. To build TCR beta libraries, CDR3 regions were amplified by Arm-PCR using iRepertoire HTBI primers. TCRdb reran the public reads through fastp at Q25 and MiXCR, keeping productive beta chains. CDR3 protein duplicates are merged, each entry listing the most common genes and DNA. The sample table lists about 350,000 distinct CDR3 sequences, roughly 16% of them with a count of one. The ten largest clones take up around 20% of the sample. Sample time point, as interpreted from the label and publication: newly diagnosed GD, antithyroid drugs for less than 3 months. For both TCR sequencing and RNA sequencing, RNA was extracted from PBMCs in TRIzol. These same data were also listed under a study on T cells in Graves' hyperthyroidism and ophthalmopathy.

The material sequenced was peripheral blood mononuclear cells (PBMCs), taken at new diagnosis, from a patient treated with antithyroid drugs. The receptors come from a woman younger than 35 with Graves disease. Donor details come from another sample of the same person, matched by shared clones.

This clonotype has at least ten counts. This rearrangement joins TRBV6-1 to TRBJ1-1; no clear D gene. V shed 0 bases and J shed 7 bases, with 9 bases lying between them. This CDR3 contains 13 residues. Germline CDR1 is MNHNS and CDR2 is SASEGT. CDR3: CASSEAGVSEAFF. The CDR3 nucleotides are TGTGCCAGCAGTGAAGCGGGAGTAAGTGAAGCTTTCTTT.

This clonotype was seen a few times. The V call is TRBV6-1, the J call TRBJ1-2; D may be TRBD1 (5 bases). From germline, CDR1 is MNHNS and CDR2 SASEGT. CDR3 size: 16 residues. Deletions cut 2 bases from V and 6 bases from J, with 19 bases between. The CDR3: CASSEFTGRGSHGYTF. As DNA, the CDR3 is TGTGCCAGCAGTGAATTCACGGGGCGCGGGTCTCATGGCTACACCTTC.

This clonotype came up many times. CDR3 amino acids: CAISSEGTASYEQYF. The DNA of the CDR3 is TGTGCCATCAGTTCAGAAGGGACAGCCTCCTACGAGCAGTACTTC. This rearrangement joins TRBV10-3 to TRBJ2-7, with 7 bases fitting TRBD1. Germline values: CDR1 ENHRY, CDR2 SYGVKD. V lost 5 bases to trimming and J lost 0 bases; unmatched junction nucleotides: 7. The CDR3 loop spans 15 amino acids.

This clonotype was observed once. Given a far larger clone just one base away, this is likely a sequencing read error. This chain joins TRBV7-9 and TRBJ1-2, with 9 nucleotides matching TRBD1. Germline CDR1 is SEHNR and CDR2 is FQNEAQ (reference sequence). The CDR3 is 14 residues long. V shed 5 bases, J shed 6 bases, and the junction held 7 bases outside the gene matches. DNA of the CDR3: TGTGCCAGCAGCCAACCGGGACAGGGCGATGGCTACACCTTC. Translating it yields CASSQPGQGDGYTF.

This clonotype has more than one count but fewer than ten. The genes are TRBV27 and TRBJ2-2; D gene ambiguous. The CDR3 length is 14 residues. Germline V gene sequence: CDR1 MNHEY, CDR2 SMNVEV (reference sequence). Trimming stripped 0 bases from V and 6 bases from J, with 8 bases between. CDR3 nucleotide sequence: TGTGCCAGCAGTTTATCGGCTGTCCCCGGGGAGCTGTTTTTT. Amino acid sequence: CASSLSAVPGELFF.

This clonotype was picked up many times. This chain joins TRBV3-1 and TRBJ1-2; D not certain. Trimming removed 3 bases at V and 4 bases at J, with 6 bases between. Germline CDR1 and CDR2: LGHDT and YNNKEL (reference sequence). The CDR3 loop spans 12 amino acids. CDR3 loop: CASSQFLYGYTF. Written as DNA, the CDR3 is TGTGCCAGCAGCCAGTTTCTCTATGGCTACACCTTC. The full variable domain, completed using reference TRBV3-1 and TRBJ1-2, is DTAVSQTPKYLVTQMGNDKSIKCEQNLGHDTMYWYKQDSKKFLKIMFSYNNKELIINETVPNRFSPKSPDKAHLNLHINSLELGDSAVYFCASSQFLYGYTFGSGTRLTVV.

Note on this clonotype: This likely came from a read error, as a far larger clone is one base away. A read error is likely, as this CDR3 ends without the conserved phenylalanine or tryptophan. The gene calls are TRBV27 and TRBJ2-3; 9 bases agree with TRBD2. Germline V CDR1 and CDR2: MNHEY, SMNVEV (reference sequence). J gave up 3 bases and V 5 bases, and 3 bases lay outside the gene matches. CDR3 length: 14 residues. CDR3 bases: TGTGCCAGCAGTAAGACTAGCGGAACAGATACGCAGTATCTT. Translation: CASSKTSGTDTQYL.

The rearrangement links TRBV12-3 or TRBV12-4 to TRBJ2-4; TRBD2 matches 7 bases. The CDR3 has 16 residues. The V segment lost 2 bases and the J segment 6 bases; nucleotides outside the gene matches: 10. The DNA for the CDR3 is TGTGCCAGCAGTTTAAATGGTGGGGGGGGTGGAAACATTCAGTACTTC. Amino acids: CASSLNGGGGGNIQYF.

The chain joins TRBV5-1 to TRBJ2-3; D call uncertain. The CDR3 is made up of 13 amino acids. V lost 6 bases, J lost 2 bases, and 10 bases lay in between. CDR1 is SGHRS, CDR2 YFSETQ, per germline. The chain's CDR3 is CASTRTNTDTQYF. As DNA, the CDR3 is TGCGCCAGCACCCGGACGAACACAGATACGCAGTATTTT.

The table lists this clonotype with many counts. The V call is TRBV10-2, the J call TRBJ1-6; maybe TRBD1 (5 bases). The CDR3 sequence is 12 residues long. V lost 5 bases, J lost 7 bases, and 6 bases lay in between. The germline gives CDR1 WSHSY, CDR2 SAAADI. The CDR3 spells CASSPGNSPLHF. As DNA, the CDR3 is TGCGCCAGCAGTCCAGGGAATTCACCCCTCCACTTT.

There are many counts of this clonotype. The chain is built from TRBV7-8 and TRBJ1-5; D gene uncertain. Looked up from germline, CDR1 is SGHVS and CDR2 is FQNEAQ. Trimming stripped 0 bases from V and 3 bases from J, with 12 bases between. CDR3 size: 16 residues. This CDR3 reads CASSLAPAGTNQPQHF. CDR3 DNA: TGTGCCAGCAGCTTAGCGCCGGCCGGAACCAATCAGCCCCAGCATTTT.

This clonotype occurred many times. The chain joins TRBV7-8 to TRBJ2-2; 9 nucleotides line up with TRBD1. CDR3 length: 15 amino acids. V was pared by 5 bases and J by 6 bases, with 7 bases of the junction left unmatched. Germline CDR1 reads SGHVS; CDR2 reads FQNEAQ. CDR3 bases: TGTGCCAGCAGCGCCGGACAGGGGTGGTCCGGGGAGCTGTTTTTT. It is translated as CASSAGQGWSGELFF.

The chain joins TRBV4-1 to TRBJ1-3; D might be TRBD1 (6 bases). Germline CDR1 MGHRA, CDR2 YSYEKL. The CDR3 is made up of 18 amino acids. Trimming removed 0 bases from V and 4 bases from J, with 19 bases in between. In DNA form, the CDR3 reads TGCGCCAGCAGCCAAGAAGGGACACAGCTCTCGTGGGGAAACACCATATATTTT. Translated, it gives CASSQEGTQLSWGNTIYF.

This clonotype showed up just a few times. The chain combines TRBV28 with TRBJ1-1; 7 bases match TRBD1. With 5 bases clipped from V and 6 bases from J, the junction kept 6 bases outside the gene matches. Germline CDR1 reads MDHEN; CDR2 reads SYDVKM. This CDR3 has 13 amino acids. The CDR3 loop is CASSRQGRAEAFF. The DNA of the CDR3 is TGTGCCAGCAGTCGACAGGGACGGGCTGAAGCTTTCTTT.

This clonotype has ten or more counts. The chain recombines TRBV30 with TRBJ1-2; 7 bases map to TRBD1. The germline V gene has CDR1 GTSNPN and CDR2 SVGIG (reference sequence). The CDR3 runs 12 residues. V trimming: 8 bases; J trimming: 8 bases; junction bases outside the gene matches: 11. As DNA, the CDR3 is TGTGCCCGACAACAGGGGCGAGGGGGCTACACCTTC. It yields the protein CARQQGRGGYTF.

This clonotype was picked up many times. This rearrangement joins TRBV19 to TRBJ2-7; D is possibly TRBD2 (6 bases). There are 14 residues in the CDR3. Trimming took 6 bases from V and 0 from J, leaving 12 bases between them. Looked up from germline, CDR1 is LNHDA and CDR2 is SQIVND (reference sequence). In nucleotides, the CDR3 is TGTGCCAGTAGGGAGGGCCGGGACTCCTACGAGCAGTACTTC. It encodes CASREGRDSYEQYF.

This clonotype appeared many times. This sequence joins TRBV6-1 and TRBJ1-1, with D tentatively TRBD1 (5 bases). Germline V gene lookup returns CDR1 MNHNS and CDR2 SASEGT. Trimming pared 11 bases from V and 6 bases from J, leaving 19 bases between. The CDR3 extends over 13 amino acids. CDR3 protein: CASQPGFIPEAFF. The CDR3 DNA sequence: TGTGCCTCCCAACCAGGGTTCATCCCTGAAGCTTTCTTT.

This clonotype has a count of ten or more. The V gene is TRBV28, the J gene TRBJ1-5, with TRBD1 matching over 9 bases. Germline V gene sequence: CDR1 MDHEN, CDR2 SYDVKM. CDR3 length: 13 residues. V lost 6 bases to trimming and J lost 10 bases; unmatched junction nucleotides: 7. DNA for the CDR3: TGTGCCAGCAGACCCCGGGACAGGGCACCCCAGCATTTT. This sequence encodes CASRPRDRAPQHF.

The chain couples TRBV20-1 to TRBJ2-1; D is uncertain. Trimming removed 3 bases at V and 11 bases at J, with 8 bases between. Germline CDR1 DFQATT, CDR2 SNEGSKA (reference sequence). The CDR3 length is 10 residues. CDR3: CSASGTKQFF. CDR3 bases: TGCAGTGCTAGTGGTACAAAGCAGTTCTTC.

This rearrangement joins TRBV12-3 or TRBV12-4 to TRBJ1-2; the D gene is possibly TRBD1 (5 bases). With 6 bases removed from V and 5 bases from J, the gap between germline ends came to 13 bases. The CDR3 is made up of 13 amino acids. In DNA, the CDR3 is TGTGCCAGCAGCCGACCCGGGACGTATGGCTACACCTTC. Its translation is CASSRPGTYGYTF.

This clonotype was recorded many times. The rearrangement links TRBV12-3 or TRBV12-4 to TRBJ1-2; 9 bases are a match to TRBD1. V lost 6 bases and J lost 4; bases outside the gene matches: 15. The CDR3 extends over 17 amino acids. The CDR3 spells CASRGDQGQGGPYGYTF. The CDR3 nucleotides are TGTGCCAGCAGGGGGGATCAGGGACAGGGCGGCCCCTATGGCTACACCTTC.

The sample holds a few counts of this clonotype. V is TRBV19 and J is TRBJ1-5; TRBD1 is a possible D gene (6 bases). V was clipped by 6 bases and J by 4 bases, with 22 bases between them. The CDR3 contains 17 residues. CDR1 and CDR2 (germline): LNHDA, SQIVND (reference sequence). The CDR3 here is CASSHPWDNQGNQPQHF. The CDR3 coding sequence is TGTGCCAGTAGCCACCCGTGGGACAACCAAGGGAATCAGCCCCAGCATTTT.

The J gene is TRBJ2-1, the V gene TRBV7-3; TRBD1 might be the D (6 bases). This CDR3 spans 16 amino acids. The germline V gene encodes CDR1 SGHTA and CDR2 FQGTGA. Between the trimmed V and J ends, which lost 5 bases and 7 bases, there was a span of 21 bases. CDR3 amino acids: CASSPRRGPGENEQFF. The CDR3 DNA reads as TGTGCCAGCAGCCCCAGAAGGGGTCCAGGGGAGAATGAGCAGTTCTTC.

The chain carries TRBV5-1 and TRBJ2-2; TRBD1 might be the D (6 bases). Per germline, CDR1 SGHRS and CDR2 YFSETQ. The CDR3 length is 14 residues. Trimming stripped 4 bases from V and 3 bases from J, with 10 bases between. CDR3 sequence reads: CASSAQGYTGELFF. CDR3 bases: TGCGCCAGCAGCGCACAGGGTTACACCGGGGAGCTGTTTTTT.

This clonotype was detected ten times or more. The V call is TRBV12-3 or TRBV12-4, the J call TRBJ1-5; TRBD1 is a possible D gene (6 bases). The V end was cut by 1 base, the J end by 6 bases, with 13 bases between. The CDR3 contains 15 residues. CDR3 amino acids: CASSLGGQNGQPQHF. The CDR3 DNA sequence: TGTGCCAGCAGTTTAGGGGGGCAGAATGGTCAGCCCCAGCATTTT.